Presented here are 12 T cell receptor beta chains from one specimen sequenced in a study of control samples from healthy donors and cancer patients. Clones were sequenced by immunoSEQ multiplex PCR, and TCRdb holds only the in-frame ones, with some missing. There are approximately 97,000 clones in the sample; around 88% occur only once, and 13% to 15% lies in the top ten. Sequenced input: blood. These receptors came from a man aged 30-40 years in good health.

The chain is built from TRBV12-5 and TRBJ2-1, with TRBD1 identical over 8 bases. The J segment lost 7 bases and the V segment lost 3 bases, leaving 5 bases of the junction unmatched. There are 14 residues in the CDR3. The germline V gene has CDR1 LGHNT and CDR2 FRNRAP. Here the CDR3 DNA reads TGTGCTAGTGGTTTACCGGGACAGGTAAATGAGCAGTTCTTC. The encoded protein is CASGLPGQVNEQFF.

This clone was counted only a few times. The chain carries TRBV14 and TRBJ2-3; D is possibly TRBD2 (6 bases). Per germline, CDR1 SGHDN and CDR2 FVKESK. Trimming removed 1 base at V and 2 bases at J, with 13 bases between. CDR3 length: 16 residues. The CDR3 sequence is CASSQVGREFTDTQYF. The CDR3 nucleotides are TGTGCCAGCAGCCAAGTAGGACGGGAGTTCACAGATACGCAGTATTTT.

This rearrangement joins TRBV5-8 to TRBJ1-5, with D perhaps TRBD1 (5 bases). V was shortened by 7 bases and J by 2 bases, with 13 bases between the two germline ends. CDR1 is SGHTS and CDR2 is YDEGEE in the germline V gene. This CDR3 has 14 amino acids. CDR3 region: CASRRKGGNQPQHF. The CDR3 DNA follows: TGTGCCAGCCGGCGGAAAGGGGGCAATCAGCCCCAGCATTTT.

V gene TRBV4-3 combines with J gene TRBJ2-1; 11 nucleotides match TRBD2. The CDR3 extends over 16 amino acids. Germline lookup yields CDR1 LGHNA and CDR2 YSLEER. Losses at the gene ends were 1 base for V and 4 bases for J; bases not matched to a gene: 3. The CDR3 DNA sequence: TGCGCCAGCAGCCAAGTAGGGACTAGCGGATACAATGAGCAGTTCTTC. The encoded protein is CASSQVGTSGYNEQFF.

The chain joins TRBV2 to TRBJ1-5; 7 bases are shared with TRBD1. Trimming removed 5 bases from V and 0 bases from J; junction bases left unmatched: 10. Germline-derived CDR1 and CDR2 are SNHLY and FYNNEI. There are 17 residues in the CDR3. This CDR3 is CASSKRTGTDSNQPQHF. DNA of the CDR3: TGTGCCAGCAGTAAACGGACGGGGACAGATAGCAATCAGCCCCAGCATTTT.

The CDR3, as DNA: TGCGCCAGCAGCCAAGATTCCGTGATTCACACCGGGGAGCTGTTTTTT. Encoded protein: CASSQDSVIHTGELFF. The chain is built from TRBV4-1 and TRBJ2-2; D is ambiguous. Trimming left V 0 bases short and J 3 bases short, with 11 bases between. This CDR3 comprises 16 residues. Germline CDR1 and CDR2: MGHRA and YSYEKL.

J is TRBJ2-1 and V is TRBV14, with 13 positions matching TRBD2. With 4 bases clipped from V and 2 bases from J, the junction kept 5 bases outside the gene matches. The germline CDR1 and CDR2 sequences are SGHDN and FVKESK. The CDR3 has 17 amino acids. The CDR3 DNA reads TGTGCCAGCAGCCGAAAACTAGCGGGAGGGCCCTACAATGAGCAGTTCTTC. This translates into CASSRKLAGGPYNEQFF.

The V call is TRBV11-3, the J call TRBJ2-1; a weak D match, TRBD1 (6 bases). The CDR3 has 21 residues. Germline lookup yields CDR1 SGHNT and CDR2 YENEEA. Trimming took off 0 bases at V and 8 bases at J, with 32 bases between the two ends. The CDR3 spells CASSLDLFPPTADRKVDEQFF. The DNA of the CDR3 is TGTGCCAGCAGCTTAGATTTATTCCCGCCGACAGCGGACAGAAAAGTGGATGAGCAGTTCTTC.

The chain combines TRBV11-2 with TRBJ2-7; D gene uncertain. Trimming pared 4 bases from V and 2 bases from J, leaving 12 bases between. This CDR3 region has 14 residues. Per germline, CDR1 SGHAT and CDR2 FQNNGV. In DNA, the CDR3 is TGTGCCAGCAGCTACCTTGGTCGGGCCTACGAGCAGTACTTC. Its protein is CASSYLGRAYEQYF.

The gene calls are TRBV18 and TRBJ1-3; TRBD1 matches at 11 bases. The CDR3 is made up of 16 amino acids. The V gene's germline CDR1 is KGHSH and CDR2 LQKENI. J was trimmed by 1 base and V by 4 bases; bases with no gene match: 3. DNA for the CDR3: TGTGCCAGCTCACGCGGACAGGGGGCTTCTGGAAACACCATATATTTT. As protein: CASSRGQGASGNTIYF.

In nucleotides, the CDR3 is TGTGCCAGCAGCCCGGACAGGGGCGGCAATTCACCCCTCCACTTT. Translation: CASSPDRGGNSPLHF. This chain joins TRBV27 and TRBJ1-6; 9 bases line up with TRBD1. The CDR3 contains 15 residues. V trimming: 6 bases; J trimming: 7 bases; junction bases outside the gene matches: 7. Per germline, CDR1 MNHEY and CDR2 SMNVEV (reference sequence).

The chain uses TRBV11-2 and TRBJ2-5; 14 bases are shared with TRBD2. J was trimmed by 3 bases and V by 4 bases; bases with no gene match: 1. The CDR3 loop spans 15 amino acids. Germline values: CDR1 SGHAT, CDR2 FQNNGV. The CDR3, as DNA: TGTGCCAGCAGCTCGGGACTAGCGGGAGAAGAGACCCAGTACTTC. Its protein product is CASSSGLAGEETQYF.